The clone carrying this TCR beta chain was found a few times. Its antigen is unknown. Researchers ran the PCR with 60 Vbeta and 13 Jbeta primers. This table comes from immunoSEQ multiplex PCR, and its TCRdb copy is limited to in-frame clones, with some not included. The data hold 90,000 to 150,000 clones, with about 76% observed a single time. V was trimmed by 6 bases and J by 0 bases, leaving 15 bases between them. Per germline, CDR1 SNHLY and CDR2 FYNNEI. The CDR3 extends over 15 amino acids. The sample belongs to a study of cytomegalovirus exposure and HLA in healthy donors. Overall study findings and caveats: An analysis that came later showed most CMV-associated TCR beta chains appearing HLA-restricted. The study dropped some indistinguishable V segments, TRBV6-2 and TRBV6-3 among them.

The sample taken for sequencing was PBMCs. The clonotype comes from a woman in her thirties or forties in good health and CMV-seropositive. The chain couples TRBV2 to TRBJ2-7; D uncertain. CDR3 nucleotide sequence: TGTGCCAGCAGGTGGTTGAGACTGGTCTCCTACGAGCAGTACTTC. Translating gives CASRWLRLVSYEQYF.